The clone carrying this TCR beta chain was recorded a few times. The antigen is unknown. This entry comes from a study of T cell responses to AZD1222 COVID-19 vaccine. Findings and limits, study-wide: Vaccine-associated CD4 TCRs ranged over spike, dominating at 160-218 and 743-854.

Measured with immunoSEQ multiplex PCR; TCRdb has only the in-frame clones, and not every one. The sample gives under 35,000 clones, 86% of which show up once; around 10% is in the top ten. Per the germline V gene, CDR1 is SGHRS and CDR2 is YFSETQ. Trimming left V 0 bases short and J 2 bases short, with 8 bases between. The CDR3 is 15 amino acids. The source material was peripheral blood, sampled 28 days after the second AZD1222 dose. This receptor was identified in an adult who received the AZD1222 COVID-19 vaccine. The chain is built from TRBV5-1 and TRBJ1-4; possibly TRBD1 for D (5 bases). The CDR3 protein is CASSLEAGTNEKLFF. CDR3 in DNA: TGCGCCAGCAGCTTGGAGGCAGGGACTAATGAAAAACTGTTTTTT.